This T cell receptor (beta chain) was sequenced in a study of blood T cell repertoires in COVID-19. This CDR3 spans 17 amino acids. Trimming left V 5 bases short and J 0 bases short, with 17 bases between. Germline lookup yields CDR1 LGHNT and CDR2 FRNRAP. Original analysis: Amplification of reference gene primers provided the estimated nucleated cell counts. The protocol was immunoSEQ multiplex PCR, while the TCRdb copy is restricted to in-frame clones and leaves out a portion. V, J and clone size derive from that table, while D and trimming were established from the DNA sequence. The top ten clones hold approximately 9.6% of a sample with nearly 250,000 clones, approximately 85% of them seen once.

This TCR was sampled from a woman aged 50 to 65 with acute COVID-19. Source material: PBMCs or T cells enriched from blood (not recorded which). The rearrangement uses TRBV12-5 and TRBJ1-3, with D possibly TRBD1 on 6 matching bases. The CDR3 nucleotides are TGTGCTAGTGGTACCGGACAGCCACCTCGCTCTGGAAACACCATATATTTT. As protein: CASGTGQPPRSGNTIYF.